One sample yielded the 26 T cell receptor beta chains listed below, sequenced in a study of blood T cell repertoires in COVID-19. Sequenced by immunoSEQ multiplex PCR; TCRdb stores in-frame clones only, minus some. Here the sample spans roughly 67,000 clones, 76% being singletons. The sample comprised peripheral blood. These receptors all stem from a woman between 45 and 65 years old with active or convalescent COVID-19.

The table lists this clone with a few counts. The genes are TRBV15 and TRBJ1-1; no clear D. Germline CDR1 and CDR2: LNHNV and YYDKDF (reference sequence). Trimming left V 3 bases short and J 5 bases short, with 10 bases between. The CDR3 totals 13 residues. CDR3 amino acids: CATSRWTGTEAFF. CDR3 nucleotides: TGTGCCACCAGCAGGTGGACGGGAACTGAAGCTTTCTTT.

The J gene is TRBJ2-3, the V gene TRBV6-6, with a tentative D call TRBD2 (6 bases). Germline V gene lookup returns CDR1 MNHNY and CDR2 SVGAGI (reference sequence). The germline V and J ends were trimmed by 2 bases and 0 bases, with 12 bases remaining between them. There are 16 residues in the CDR3. The CDR3 loop reads CASSYEAGGSTDTQYF. CDR3 nucleotide sequence: TGTGCCAGCAGTTACGAAGCGGGCGGAAGCACAGATACGCAGTATTTT.

This clone was picked up one time. The chain uses TRBV7-9 and TRBJ2-7, with 9 nucleotides matching TRBD2. Germline CDR1 SEHNR, CDR2 FQNEAQ (reference sequence). The CDR3 contains 15 residues. With V trimmed by 5 bases and J by 3 bases, 8 bases remained unmatched. DNA for the CDR3: TGTGCCAGCAGCGCCGCCAGCGGGAGGTTCTACGAGCAGTACTTC. Translated, it gives CASSAASGRFYEQYF.

The sample holds many counts of this clone. The rearrangement uses TRBV27 and TRBJ2-1, with 7 bases matching TRBD2. J was trimmed by 7 bases and V by 3 bases; bases with no gene match: 3. CDR1 MNHEY and CDR2 SMNVEV come from the germline V gene (reference sequence). This CDR3 contains 13 residues. CDR3 bases: TGTGCCAGCAGTTTCCGCGGGGGTAATGAGCAGTTCTTC. Translation: CASSFRGGNEQFF.

V usage is TRBV7-2 and J usage is TRBJ1-1; D may be TRBD1 (5 bases). Trimming took off 3 bases at V and 4 bases at J, with 15 bases between the two ends. The CDR3 covers 15 residues. Germline V CDR1 and CDR2: SGHTA, FQGNSA. CDR3 DNA: TGTGCCAGCAGCTTCGCCAGGGTTCGCGGCACTGAAGCTTTCTTT. As protein: CASSFARVRGTEAFF.

The chain has TRBV11-2 and TRBJ1-6; TRBD1 might be the D (5 bases). The CDR3 length is 14 residues. V gave up 4 bases and J gave up 10 bases, with 14 bases separating them. Per the germline V gene, CDR1 is SGHAT and CDR2 is FQNNGV. The CDR3 loop reads CASSSTNTGSPLHF. As DNA, the CDR3 is TGTGCCAGCAGCTCAACCAACACAGGCTCACCCCTCCACTTT.

The chain joins TRBV18 to TRBJ2-3; a possible D gene is TRBD2 (6 bases). V lost 2 bases and J lost 4, with 13 bases in between. Germline CDR1 and CDR2: KGHSH and LQKENI. The CDR3 covers 15 residues. The CDR3 coding sequence is TGTGCCAGCTCACCAGGGGGGAGTGGCCCAGATACGCAGTATTTT. Protein product: CASSPGGSGPDTQYF.

This clone was found a few times. The chain uses TRBV12-3 or TRBV12-4 and TRBJ1-1; the D gene is possibly TRBD1 (6 bases). This CDR3 spans 13 amino acids. V lost 3 bases and J 4 bases, leaving 9 bases between the germline ends. The CDR3 region has the DNA TGTGCCAGCAGTTTTGAAGGGGGCACTGAAGCTTTCTTT. It encodes CASSFEGGTEAFF.

The chain is built from TRBV5-6 and TRBJ1-5; the match to TRBD1 covers 8 bases. J lost 0 bases, V lost 0 bases, and 2 bases had no gene match. The CDR3 covers 16 residues. Germline CDR1 and CDR2: SGHDT and YYEEEE. CDR3 amino acids: CASSLGTGSSNQPQHF. In DNA form, the CDR3 reads TGTGCCAGCAGCTTGGGGACAGGGAGTAGCAATCAGCCCCAGCATTTT.

There are a few counts of this clone. This sequence joins TRBV5-3 and TRBJ1-1; unclear D gene. TRBV5-3 is reported as an ORF; its role is uncertain. The CDR3 consists of 11 residues. Trimming pared 3 bases from V and 3 bases from J, leaving 3 bases between. Here the CDR3 DNA reads TGTGCCAGAAGCTCGGACACTGAAGCTTTCTTT. This encodes CARSSDTEAFF.

The chain uses TRBV13 and TRBJ2-1; perhaps TRBD2 as D (5 bases). V was cut by 5 bases and J by 6 bases, with 14 bases left in between. From germline, CDR1 is PRHDT and CDR2 FYEKMQ (reference sequence). This CDR3 region has 14 residues. CDR3 sequence (DNA): TGTGCCAGCAGCCCCGCCACTAGAGTCAATGAGCAGTTCTTC. The encoded protein is CASSPATRVNEQFF.

The chain couples TRBV24-1 to TRBJ1-5; unclear D gene. Trimming shortened V by 5 bases and J by 3 bases, and 4 bases separated the two germline ends. CDR1 is KGHDR and CDR2 is SFDVKD in the germline V gene. CDR3 length: 12 amino acids. The CDR3 sequence: CATSAHNQPQHF. CDR3 coding DNA: TGTGCCACCAGTGCCCACAATCAGCCCCAGCATTTT.

The rearrangement joins TRBV20-1 to TRBJ2-5; 10 positions agree with TRBD2. Unmatched junction bases numbered 6, after V lost 3 bases and J lost 5 bases. The CDR3 is made up of 14 amino acids. Germline V CDR1 and CDR2: DFQATT, SNEGSKA (reference sequence). DNA for the CDR3: TGCAGTGCTAGTCTGCTAGCGGGAGTGGAGACCCAGTACTTC. Translation: CSASLLAGVETQYF.

The V gene is TRBV4-2, the J gene TRBJ1-2; D is ambiguous. The CDR3 loop spans 15 amino acids. V was cut by 1 base and J by 4 bases, with 13 bases left in between. In germline, CDR1 is LGHNA, CDR2 YNFKEQ. The CDR3 DNA sequence: TGTGCCAGCAGCCAAGCCCATGCAAGTAGCTATGGCTACACCTTC. Translation gives CASSQAHASSYGYTF.

V usage is TRBV5-4 and J usage is TRBJ1-6; TRBD1 aligns across 7 bases. The J segment lost 2 bases and the V segment lost 9 bases, leaving 8 bases of the junction unmatched. The CDR3 extends over 15 amino acids. Germline V gene lookup returns CDR1 SGHNT and CDR2 YYREEE (reference sequence). CDR3 amino acids: CATQQGNPYNSPLHF. The CDR3 nucleotides are TGTGCCACTCAACAGGGGAACCCCTATAATTCACCCCTCCACTTT.

The chain links TRBV27 to TRBJ2-5, with 8 bases aligning to TRBD2. Germline V CDR1 and CDR2: MNHEY, SMNVEV (reference sequence). The length of the CDR3 is 15 residues. With V trimmed by 8 bases and J by 5 bases, 13 bases remained unmatched. CDR3 bases: TGTGCCAGCGCCAGGAGCGGGAGCGGCGTGGAGACCCAGTACTTC. Translation: CASARSGSGVETQYF.

The CDR3 is CASSPNQGGRVGANVLTF. As DNA, the CDR3 is TGTGCCAGCTCACCCAACCAAGGCGGGAGGGTTGGGGCCAACGTCCTGACTTTC. This sequence joins TRBV18 and TRBJ2-6, with 9 bases matching TRBD2. CDR3 length: 18 amino acids. J lost 3 bases, V lost 3 bases, and 9 bases had no gene match. The germline V gene has CDR1 KGHSH and CDR2 LQKENI.

As regards this clone: The same CDR3 also results from other DNA sequences found in this sample. The chain couples TRBV20-1 to TRBJ1-1; no reliable D call. Trimming cost V 3 bases and J 1 base, with 3 bases left between them. The germline V gene has CDR1 DFQATT and CDR2 SNEGSKA (reference sequence). This CDR3 comprises 11 residues. CDR3 sequence reads: CSASGNTEAFF. In DNA form, the CDR3 reads TGCAGTGCTAGCGGGAACACTGAAGCTTTCTTT.

The genes are TRBV6-1 and TRBJ1-5, with D perhaps matching TRBD1 (5 bases). The CDR3 consists of 15 residues. CDR1 is MNHNS, CDR2 SASEGT, per germline. V dropped 0 bases and J dropped 6 bases, with 12 bases sitting between them. The CDR3 is CASSEAGGVGQPQHF. The CDR3 DNA follows: TGTGCCAGCAGTGAAGCGGGGGGGGTAGGTCAGCCCCAGCATTTT.

The table lists this clone with a count of one. The genes are TRBV30 and TRBJ1-1, with 12 bases lining up with TRBD1. V shed 5 bases, J shed 3 bases, and the junction held 1 base outside the gene matches. Germline values: CDR1 GTSNPN, CDR2 SVGIG (reference sequence). This CDR3 is 13 amino acids long. The CDR3, as DNA: TGTGCCTGGGGGGACAGGGGGCACACTGAAGCTTTCTTT. Its protein is CAWGDRGHTEAFF.

The genes are TRBV29-1 and TRBJ1-5; D ambiguous. The CDR3 runs 14 residues. The V end lost 6 bases, the J end lost 2 bases, and 14 bases lay between the germline ends. The V gene's germline CDR1 is SQVTM and CDR2 ANQGSEA. In DNA form, the CDR3 reads TGCAGCGTCCAGGTTGAATCAGGCAATCAGCCCCAGCATTTT. Translation gives CSVQVESGNQPQHF.

The J gene is TRBJ2-1, the V gene TRBV19; TRBD2 matches 7 bases. Trimming took 7 bases from V and 5 from J; bases not matched to a gene: 11. The germline CDR1 and CDR2 sequences are LNHDA and SQIVND (reference sequence). The CDR3 loop spans 15 amino acids. Here the CDR3 DNA reads TGTGCCAGTACCATAACTAGCGAAAAGCACAATGAGCAGTTCTTC. It encodes CASTITSEKHNEQFF.

The gene calls are TRBV19 and TRBJ2-3; tentative D call: TRBD1 (5 bases). CDR1 is LNHDA and CDR2 is SQIVND in the germline V gene (reference sequence). The CDR3 has 14 residues. Trimming shortened V by 5 bases and J by 0 bases, and 9 bases separated the two germline ends. CDR3 bases: TGTGCCAGTAGTCATACAGGCAGCACAGATACGCAGTATTTT. Encoded protein: CASSHTGSTDTQYF.

The chain joins TRBV23-1 to TRBJ1-2; D unclear. TRBV23-1 is an ORF; its function is uncertain. Trimming left V 3 bases short and J 6 bases short, with 11 bases between. There are 13 residues in the CDR3. CDR3 sequence reads: CASSHRDGNGYTF. The CDR3 bases are TGCGCCAGCAGTCACAGAGACGGGAATGGCTACACCTTC.

This clone was observed a handful of times. The J gene is TRBJ1-3, the V gene TRBV2; D is perhaps TRBD1 (5 bases). Germline values: CDR1 SNHLY, CDR2 FYNNEI. This CDR3 is 14 amino acids long. V lost 8 bases to trimming and J lost 0 bases, with 11 bases between them. CDR3 in DNA: TGTGCCAGCGTCAGACAGACCTCTGGAAACACCATATATTTT. Translating it yields CASVRQTSGNTIYF.

J is TRBJ2-7 and V is TRBV5-8; maybe TRBD2 (5 bases). Germline V gene data show CDR1 as SGHTS and CDR2 as YDEGEE. This CDR3 has 16 residues. Trimming removed 4 bases from V and 4 bases from J, with 21 bases in between. CDR3 nucleotides: TGTGCCAGCAGCGTGGGGAGTCTAGTCCGATTTTACGAGCAGTACTTC. It translates to CASSVGSLVRFYEQYF. The full variable domain, its missing parts supplied by reference TRBV5-8 and TRBJ2-7, is EAGVTQSPTHLIKTRGQQATLRCSPISGHTSVYWYQQALGLGLQFLLWYDEGEERNRGNFPPRFSGRQFPNYSSELNVNALELEDSALYLCASSVGSLVRFYEQYFGPGTRLTVT.